Listed below are T cell receptor beta chains from one sample, sequenced in a study of T cell responses to AZD1222 COVID-19 vaccine. TCRdb keeps only in-frame clones here, not all; method: immunoSEQ multiplex PCR. The sample consists of 120,000 or so clones, roughly 90% of them appearing once. Sequencing used peripheral blood, obtained on day 0 of AZD1222 vaccination. The receptors here all came from an adult in good health. CDR3s include the opening cysteine and the closing phenylalanine or tryptophan. The D gene is left open where the match is weak. The size field is filled for only some rows; it gives once, few, many or a size class.

TRBJ2-7 NA TRBV19 TRBD1 TGTGCCAGTAGGGTCACGGGACAGGGGTCCTACGAGCAGTACTTC CASRVTGQGSYEQYF
TRBJ2-7 NA TRBV21-1 NA TGTGCCAGCAGCCAAGGACAGGTAAAGGGCGAGCAGTACTTC CASSQGQVKGEQYF
TRBJ2-7 NA TRBV18 NA TGTGCCAGCTCACTATCGACGGACACCTACGAGCAGTACTTC CASSLSTDTYEQYF
TRBJ1-1 NA TRBV12-3/TRBV12-4 TRBD1 TGTGCCAGCAGAGCAGGGGGCACTGAAGCTTTCTTT CASRAGGTEAFF
TRBJ1-2 NA TRBV15 NA TGTGCCACCAGCAGAGATTTGGACCCCCCGGCCTATGGCTACACCTTC CATSRDLDPPAYGYTF
TRBJ2-7 NA TRBV3-1/TRBV3-2 NA TGTGCCAGCAGCCAAGGGTTGACAAGCTCCTACGAGCAGTACTTC CASSQGLTSSYEQYF
TRBJ1-2 NA TRBV9 TRBD1 TGTGCCAGCAGCGTCCTGGGACAGGGGAACTATGGCTACACCTTC CASSVLGQGNYGYTF
TRBJ2-7 NA TRBV6-2/TRBV6-3 NA TGTGCCAGCAGTTACGGCCTCCCCTACGAGCAGTACTTC CASSYGLPYEQYF
TRBJ2-1 NA TRBV27 NA TGTGCCAGCAGTCCGGATGACGGGAACAATGAGCAGTTCTTC CASSPDDGNNEQFF
TRBJ1-1 NA TRBV12-3/TRBV12-4 NA TGTGCCAGCCACCCTCAGGGAGTAACTGAAGCTTTCTTT CASHPQGVTEAFF
TRBJ2-2 NA TRBV10-3 TRBD2 TGTGCCATTCGAGGGGCGGGGGCGAACACCGGGGAGCTGTTTTTT CAIRGAGANTGELFF
TRBJ2-1 NA TRBV5-6 TRBD2 TGTGCCAGCAGCTTTGACCTTAATAGCGGGAGGGCCGAAGGTGAGCAGTTCTTC CASSFDLNSGRAEGEQFF
TRBJ2-7 NA TRBV3-1/TRBV3-2 TRBD2 TGTGCCAGCAGCCTCGGACTAGCGGACTACGAGCAGTACTTC CASSLGLADYEQYF
TRBJ2-7 NA TRBV6-1 TRBD1 TGTGCCAGCAGTGGGGACAGGCCCCGCTTCCCCTACGAGCAGTACTTC CASSGDRPRFPYEQYF
TRBJ1-5 NA TRBV4-2 NA TGTGCCAGCAGCCACGAAGGAGGGAACAATCAGCCCCAGCATTTT CASSHEGGNNQPQHF
TRBJ2-7 NA TRBV27 NA TGTGCCAGCAGTTTTTGGGCTTCGTACCAATACGAGCAGTACTTC CASSFWASYQYEQYF
TRBJ1-1 NA TRBV6-5 NA TGTGCCAGCAGTTACTCACGGAACTTGAACACTGAAGCTTTCTTT CASSYSRNLNTEAFF
TRBJ2-7 NA TRBV19 TRBD1 TGTGCCAGTAGTATCGGGACAGGGGATTACGAGCAGTACTTC CASSIGTGDYEQYF
TRBJ1-5 NA TRBV10-1 NA TGCGCCAGCAGTTTGAGGCAGTCCGATAGCAATCAGCCCCAGCATTTT CASSLRQSDSNQPQHF
TRBJ2-1 NA TRBV19 NA TGTGCCAGTCAAAGACAAGTTGAACCGGGACACCTTAGCTCCTACAATGAGCAGTTCTTC CASQRQVEPGHLSSYNEQFF
TRBJ2-7 NA TRBV3-1/TRBV3-2 NA TGTGCCAGCAGCACAATGTCCCAGACTATGGGCGAGCAGTACTTC CASSTMSQTMGEQYF
TRBJ2-1 NA TRBV6-5 NA TGTGCCAGCAGTTACTCGTTCCGGGGGCGCGAGTTCTTC CASSYSFRGREFF
TRBJ2-7 NA TRBV27 TRBD2 TGTGCCAGCAGTAATCCCGGACTAGCGGGAACCTACGAGCAGTACTTC CASSNPGLAGTYEQYF
TRBJ1-3 NA TRBV29-1 NA TGCAGCCGCCGCTCTGGAAACACCATATATTTT CSRRSGNTIYF
TRBJ2-3 once TRBV11-2 TRBD1 TGTGCCAGCAAACAGGGGGTATCCACAGATACGCAGTATTTT CASKQGVSTDTQYF
TRBJ1-4 NA TRBV24-1 NA TGTGCCACCAGTGATGCCAGGGGTAGTAATGAAAAACTGTTTTTT CATSDARGSNEKLFF
TRBJ1-2 NA TRBV28 NA TGTGCCAGCAGCAAGCCCCCCCAGGCAGGGGATTACTATGGCTACACCTTC CASSKPPQAGDYYGYTF
TRBJ2-7 NA TRBV27 NA TGTGCCAGCAGTTTACGCGACCGAGATTACGAGCAGTACTTC CASSLRDRDYEQYF
TRBJ2-3 NA TRBV6-1 NA TGTGCCAGCAGTGAGGTCAGCGGCGGGGGCGGAGATACGCAGTATTTT CASSEVSGGGGDTQYF
TRBJ2-5 NA TRBV5-1 TRBD2 TGCGCCAGCAGCTTCGGGACTAGCGGGATGGAAACCCAGTACTTC CASSFGTSGMETQYF
TRBJ2-1 NA TRBV3-1/TRBV3-2 TRBD2 TGTGCCAGCAGCCTAAGACTAGCGGGAGAAGTCAATGAGCAGTTCTTC CASSLRLAGEVNEQFF
TRBJ2-7 NA TRBV19 NA TGTGCCAGTAGTGGGGCAGGAGACCCCTACGAGCAGTACTTC CASSGAGDPYEQYF
TRBJ1-4 NA TRBV6-5 NA TGTGCCAGCAGTTCCCCCGGAGTGGGTAATGAAAAACTGTTTTTT CASSSPGVGNEKLFF
TRBJ1-2 NA TRBV27 TRBD1 TGTGCCAGCAGTCCTCGGGACAGCGACTATGGCTACACCTTC CASSPRDSDYGYTF
TRBJ2-1 once TRBV7-7 TRBD1 TGTGCCAGCAGCTTAGGGGACAGTTCACCCTACAATGAGCAGTTCTTC CASSLGDSSPYNEQFF
TRBJ1-5 NA TRBV19 NA TGTGCCACCGTGGAGGGATATAGCAATCAGCCCCAGCATTTT CATVEGYSNQPQHF
TRBJ2-7 NA TRBV6-6 TRBD2 TGTGCCAGCGGGGGGGAGCTACGAGGCGAGCAGTACTTC CASGGELRGEQYF
TRBJ2-3 few TRBV6-4 TRBD2 TGTGCCAGCAGTGACGGGCGGGAGAGCACAGATACGCAGTATTTT CASSDGRESTDTQYF
TRBJ2-1 NA TRBV20-1 NA TGCAGTGCTGTGCAGGGCAATGAGCAGTTCTTC CSAVQGNEQFF
TRBJ2-2 few TRBV28 TRBD2 TGTGCCAGCAGTTTAGGGACTAGCGGGATTCCCGGGGAGCTGTTTTTT CASSLGTSGIPGELFF
TRBJ2-5 NA TRBV7-9 NA TGTGCCAGCAGCTCGGACTACAATCAAGAGACCCAGTACTTC CASSSDYNQETQYF
TRBJ2-5 NA TRBV5-1 TRBD2 TGCGCCAGCAGCTTTGGGGCGGGGGAAGAGACCCAGTACTTC CASSFGAGEETQYF
TRBJ2-1 NA TRBV6-2/TRBV6-3 TRBD2 TGTGCCAGCAGTTTTTTTTCCGGGACTAGCGAAAGCGGCTCTAATGAGCAGTTCTTC CASSFFSGTSESGSNEQFF
TRBJ1-1 NA TRBV4-1 TRBD1 TGCGCCAGCAGCCAAGATGCCCAACAGGGGACTGAAGCTTTCTTT CASSQDAQQGTEAFF
TRBJ2-1 few TRBV10-2 NA TGCGCCAGCAGTGAGAGCTACTTAGGAGGTGAGCAGTTCTTC CASSESYLGGEQFF
TRBJ1-1 NA TRBV4-3 NA TGCGCCAGCAGCCAAGGGACCTCATTTAGCACTGAAGCTTTCTTT CASSQGTSFSTEAFF
TRBJ2-2 NA TRBV27 NA TGTGCCAGCAGTACTGTCCGTGAGATCCCGGAGGAGCTGTTTTTT CASSTVREIPEELFF
TRBJ1-2 NA TRBV19 TRBD1 TGTGCCAGTAGTGTGGACAGGGACTATGGCTACACCTTC CASSVDRDYGYTF
TRBJ2-7 NA TRBV7-3 TRBD2 TGTGCCAGCAGCCAGGGACTAGCGGGAGCTGGCGAGCAGTACTTC CASSQGLAGAGEQYF
TRBJ2-5 NA TRBV27 NA TGTGCCAGCAGGTGGGGGTCTGCCGGGACCCAGTACTTC CASRWGSAGTQYF
TRBJ1-1 NA TRBV4-3 NA TGCGCCAGCAGCCAAGGACCCTATCAGAACACTGAAGCTTTCTTT CASSQGPYQNTEAFF
TRBJ2-3 NA TRBV5-1 NA TGCGCCAGCAGCTTGGGTAAAGGAGACAGGGATACGCAGTATTTT CASSLGKGDRDTQYF
TRBJ1-5 NA TRBV19 NA TGTGCCAGTACCCATACGTCGGGGGACCCCCAGCATTTT CASTHTSGDPQHF
TRBJ2-6 NA TRBV7-2 NA TGTGCCAGCAGCTTAGGGGCGGGAGGGGCCAACGTCCTGACTTTC CASSLGAGGANVLTF
TRBJ2-3 NA TRBV3-1/TRBV3-2 TRBD2 TGTGCCAGCAGCCAAGGACTAGCGGGAGGCCTACTGGGCACAGATACGCAGTATTTT CASSQGLAGGLLGTDTQYF
TRBJ2-2 NA TRBV6-4 NA TGTGCCAGCAGTGTGGGGGAGGCCGGGGAGCTGTTTTTT CASSVGEAGELFF
TRBJ2-1 NA TRBV24-1 NA TGTGCCACCAGTGATGTAACCAAATACAATGAGCAGTTCTTC CATSDVTKYNEQFF
TRBJ2-1 NA TRBV3-1/TRBV3-2 NA TGTGCCAGCAGCCAAGATTGGGGAATGGGGGGTTTGAATGAGCAGTTCTTC CASSQDWGMGGLNEQFF
TRBJ1-6 NA TRBV5-4 NA TGTGCCAGCAGCGACTCGGACCCCTATAATTCACCCCTCCACTTT CASSDSDPYNSPLHF
TRBJ1-5 many TRBV4-1 NA TGCGCCAGCAGCCAAGTCCCCGGGCGCAATCAGCCCCAGCATTTT CASSQVPGRNQPQHF